This entry lists 28 T cell receptor beta chains sequenced from one sample in a study of spatial heterogeneity in lung cancer. Indicated time point: sample taken at primary tumor resection. The study sequenced unsorted whole RNA from tumor, nontumor lung or frozen PBMC. MiXCR, applied by TCRdb to the 5' RACE reads, yields one record per CDR3 protein. The sample holds roughly 10,000 distinct CDR3 sequences, about 4% seen once. This specimen was normal lung tissue next to the tumor, taken at surgery. The receptors were gathered from a male donor with early-stage non-small cell lung cancer.

At least ten counts were recorded for this clonotype. This beta chain slipped into a library made for alpha chains as a stray read, so its size is not meaningful. This chain links TRBV12-3 or TRBV12-4 with TRBJ2-5; unclear D gene. The CDR3 is 13 residues long. V shed 8 bases and J shed 0 bases, with 10 bases lying between them. The CDR3 DNA follows: TGTGCCAGCGGCCCGATGTACCAAGAGACCCAGTACTTC. Amino acids: CASGPMYQETQYF.

In this sample, this clonotype turned up many times. Since the library was made to target alpha chains, this beta chain is a stray read and its abundance is not meaningful. The chain uses TRBV2 and TRBJ2-3; D perhaps matches TRBD1 (6 bases). V was clipped by 5 bases and J by 4 bases, with 13 bases between them. The CDR3 runs 14 residues. CDR1 is SNHLY and CDR2 is FYNNEI in the germline V gene. DNA for the CDR3: TGTGCCAGCAGTCCGGCCAGGGGATCAGATACGCAGTATTTT. Its translation: CASSPARGSDTQYF.

This clonotype was counted between two and nine times. The size of this beta chain means little, since it is a stray read in a library made for alpha chains. The rearrangement uses TRBV27 and TRBJ2-7, with 8 positions matching TRBD2. The V segment lost 7 bases and the J segment 6 bases; nucleotides outside the gene matches: 14. The CDR3 loop spans 15 amino acids. The germline V gene encodes CDR1 MNHEY and CDR2 SMNVEV (reference sequence). CDR3 bases: TGTGCCAGCAATATGGTCGGGACTAGAGGCACCGAGCAGTACTTC. This encodes CASNMVGTRGTEQYF.

Details on this clonotype: In a library made to pick up alpha chains, this beta chain is a stray read with a size that means little. The rearrangement uses TRBV7-9 and TRBJ2-2; 7 positions match TRBD1. The V gene's germline CDR1 is SEHNR and CDR2 FQNEAQ (reference sequence). The CDR3 is made up of 15 amino acids. The ends lost 5 bases at V and 5 bases at J; junction bases unmatched: 8. The CDR3 here is CASSQPGQRTGELFF. For the CDR3, the DNA is TGTGCCAGCAGCCAACCGGGACAGCGAACCGGGGAGCTGTTTTTT.

This clonotype has at least ten counts. This beta chain lies outside the target of a library built for alpha chains; its clone size means little. V and J are TRBV12-3 or TRBV12-4 and TRBJ1-2; possibly TRBD1 for D (5 bases). The CDR3 has 15 residues. V was pared by 6 bases and J by 6 bases, with 20 bases between. The CDR3 DNA reads TGTGCCAGCAGCGTCCCATTCCCAAGGGGCGATGGCTACACCTTC. It encodes CASSVPFPRGDGYTF.

This clonotype was detected only a few times. This beta chain turned up in a library designed for alpha chains; as an off-target read, its abundance says little. J is TRBJ2-7 and V is TRBV28, with D hard to call. The CDR3 totals 13 residues. Trimming stripped 6 bases from V and 7 bases from J, with 16 bases between. The germline gives CDR1 MDHEN, CDR2 SYDVKM. This chain's CDR3 is CASSPGPLIEQYF. The CDR3 DNA is TGTGCCAGCAGCCCCGGACCGTTAATAGAGCAGTACTTC.

This clonotype is classed as medium-sized (0.01 to 0.1%). The size of this beta chain means little, since it is a stray read in a library made for alpha chains. CDR3 nucleotide sequence: TGTGCCAGCAGCCCGATTGGAAGGGAGAACACCGGGGAGCTGTTTTTT. Translation: CASSPIGRENTGELFF. The V call is TRBV7-9, the J call TRBJ2-2; D not resolved. The CDR3 extends over 16 amino acids. CDR1 is SEHNR and CDR2 is FQNEAQ in the germline V gene (reference sequence). The V end was cut by 5 bases, the J end by 1 base, with 14 bases between. Complete variable domain (other parts from reference TRBV7-9 and TRBJ2-2): DTGVSQNPRHKITKRGQNVTFRCDPISEHNRLYWYRQTLGQGPEFLTYFQNEAQLEKSRLLSDRFSAERPKGSFSTLEIQRTEQGDSAMYLCASSPIGRENTGELFFGEGSRLTVL.

This clonotype appeared many times. Because this beta chain is a stray read in a library intended to capture alpha chains, its abundance should not be given much weight. V is TRBV7-9 and J is TRBJ2-3; 13 bases are a match to TRBD2. The germline CDR1 and CDR2 sequences are SEHNR and FQNEAQ (reference sequence). J was trimmed by 8 bases and V by 5 bases; bases with no gene match: 7. This CDR3 comprises 15 residues. The CDR3 DNA is TGTGCCAGCAGCCTCCCTGGACTAGCGGGGGCTACGCAGTATTTT. This gives the protein CASSLPGLAGATQYF.

This clonotype was found many times. For a library built for alpha chains, this beta chain is a stray read; little rests on its size. V usage is TRBV28 and J usage is TRBJ2-7; D is possibly TRBD1 (6 bases). CDR3 length: 15 residues. The germline V and J ends were trimmed by 6 bases and 5 bases, with 20 bases remaining between them. Germline CDR1 MDHEN, CDR2 SYDVKM. The CDR3 nucleotides are TGTGCCAGCAGCACATTGGGGGCCGGTAAGGACGAGCAGTACTTC. Translated, it gives CASSTLGAGKDEQYF.

Many counts were recorded for this clonotype. This beta chain turned up in a library designed for alpha chains; as an off-target read, its abundance says little. V is TRBV3-1 and J is TRBJ1-5, with D hard to call. V shed 4 bases and J shed 8 bases, with 12 bases lying between them. CDR1 and CDR2 from the germline V gene are LGHDT and YNNKEL (reference sequence). This CDR3 has 13 residues. The CDR3 loop reads CASSPRVEEPQHF. DNA of the CDR3: TGTGCCAGCAGCCCTAGGGTTGAGGAGCCCCAGCATTTT.

This clonotype is medium-sized. The size of this beta chain means little, since it is a stray read in a library made for alpha chains. For the CDR3, the DNA is TGCGCCAGCAGCTTGGGGGGGTACCAAGAGACCCAGTACTTC. This sequence encodes CASSLGGYQETQYF. V and J are TRBV5-1 and TRBJ2-5; D assignment may be TRBD1 or TRBD2 (5 bases each). Germline-derived CDR1 and CDR2 are SGHRS and YFSETQ. The V and J ends lost 0 bases and 0 bases respectively, with 6 bases between them. The CDR3 covers 14 residues.

This clonotype was found many times. This beta chain is an off-target read within a library intended for alpha chains, so its frequency means little. The chain joins TRBV27 to TRBJ1-2; weak D call: TRBD1 (5 bases). The ends were cut back, 6 bases at V and 3 bases at J, with 11 bases in the middle. The CDR3 contains 13 residues. CDR1 and CDR2 from the germline V gene are MNHEY and SMNVEV (reference sequence). CDR3 loop: CASRPTEDYGYTF. The CDR3 DNA is TGTGCCAGCAGGCCGACAGAAGACTATGGCTACACCTTC.

This clonotype was seen many times. This beta chain came through as a stray read in a library set up for alpha chains, and its size says little. The chain recombines TRBV7-2 with TRBJ2-2; weak D call: TRBD2 (5 bases). The CDR3 runs 16 residues. Per the germline V gene, CDR1 is SGHTA and CDR2 is FQGNSA. Trimming took off 1 base at V and 4 bases at J, with 13 bases between the two ends. The CDR3 is CASSLVPGMGTGELFF. CDR3 DNA sequence: TGTGCCAGCAGCTTAGTCCCGGGAATGGGCACCGGGGAGCTGTTTTTT.

This clonotype was seen many times. This beta chain represents an off-target read in a library built for alpha chains; its size is of limited meaning. The chain uses TRBV10-3 and TRBJ2-1; no firm D call. Trimming stripped 2 bases from V and 6 bases from J, with 5 bases between. The CDR3 totals 12 residues. Per germline, CDR1 ENHRY and CDR2 SYGVKD. The CDR3 here is CAISEGSNEQFF. As DNA, the CDR3 is TGTGCCATCAGTGAGGGCAGCAATGAGCAGTTCTTC.

This clonotype qualifies as medium-sized (0.01 to 0.1%). With the library built for alpha chains, this beta chain is off target and its frequency is not meaningful. The chain employs TRBV20-1 and TRBJ2-7; the D call may be TRBD1 or TRBD2 (6 bases each). The CDR3 is 13 amino acids. V dropped 2 bases and J dropped 3 bases, with 11 bases sitting between them. CDR1 is DFQATT and CDR2 is SNEGSKA in the germline V gene (reference sequence). CDR3 nucleotides: TGCAGTGCTAGAAGGGGGGAAATCTACGAGCAGTACTTC. Its translation is CSARRGEIYEQYF.

This clonotype was seen many times. This beta chain is off target for a library built for alpha chains, so its abundance means little. V gene TRBV6-5 combines with J gene TRBJ2-5; 10 bases map to TRBD1. This CDR3 region has 15 residues. In germline, CDR1 is MNHEY, CDR2 SVGAGI. V shed 6 bases and J 2 bases; nucleotides not matched to a gene: 6. The CDR3 loop is CASSRDRGFQETQYF. CDR3 DNA: TGTGCCAGCAGCAGGGACAGGGGATTTCAAGAGACCCAGTACTTC.

Ten or more counts support this clonotype. Little can be read into the size of this beta chain, an off-target read in a library designed for alpha chains. The CDR3 region has the DNA TGTGCCAGCAGTGTCGGGACAGGACAAGAGACCCAGTACTTC. Amino acid sequence: CASSVGTGQETQYF. The V gene is TRBV27, the J gene TRBJ2-5; 8 bases match TRBD1. CDR1 and CDR2 from the germline V gene are MNHEY and SMNVEV (reference sequence). Trimming removed 5 bases from V and 2 bases from J; junction bases left unmatched: 4. The CDR3 contains 14 residues.

This clonotype occurred many times. This beta chain came through as a stray read in a library set up for alpha chains, and its size says little. The chain employs TRBV20-1 and TRBJ2-7; D is uncertain. V was trimmed by 3 bases and J by 7 bases, leaving 7 bases between them. The germline V gene encodes CDR1 DFQATT and CDR2 SNEGSKA (reference sequence). The CDR3 extends over 10 amino acids. The CDR3 region has the DNA TGCAGTGCTAGTCTGCTTGAGCAGTACTTC. Translated: CSASLLEQYF.

This clonotype has a count of ten or more. Because the library targeted alpha chains, this beta chain is an off-target read whose size means little. The chain joins TRBV20-1 to TRBJ1-5, with TRBD1 as a possible D gene (5 bases). Trimming removed 3 bases from V and 0 bases from J, with 9 bases in between. Germline V gene lookup returns CDR1 DFQATT and CDR2 SNEGSKA (reference sequence). CDR3 length: 14 amino acids. The CDR3 DNA follows: TGCAGTGCTAGGGGAGGGGCTAGCAATCAGCCCCAGCATTTT. This encodes CSARGGASNQPQHF.

This clonotype was recorded at least ten times. This beta chain lies outside the target of a library built for alpha chains; its clone size means little. The chain recombines TRBV10-3 with TRBJ2-7; D may match TRBD1 or TRBD2 (5 bases each). The CDR3 has 13 amino acids. Trimming cost V 6 bases and J 7 bases, with 16 bases left between them. Germline CDR1 and CDR2: ENHRY and SYGVKD. CDR3 DNA: TGTGCCATCAGCCGGGACGGCGCAGGAGAGCAGTACTTC. Its translation: CAISRDGAGEQYF.

This clonotype is termed medium-sized. This beta chain represents an off-target read in a library built for alpha chains; its size is of limited meaning. The rearrangement links TRBV18 to TRBJ2-5; D remains ambiguous. V lost 2 bases and J lost 4, with 2 bases in between. This CDR3 has 11 amino acids. CDR1 and CDR2 (germline): KGHSH, LQKENI. The CDR3 spells CASSPGETQYF. DNA of the CDR3: TGTGCCAGCTCACCAGGAGAGACCCAGTACTTC.

Comments on this clonotype: Just one base apart from a much larger clone, this may be a read error. Within a library made for alpha chains, this beta chain is off target, and its count is uninformative. The CDR3 DNA reads as TGTGCCAGCAGGGGAGACAGGGGGAACACTGGAGCTTTCTTT. The encoded protein is CASRGDRGNTGAFF. The rearrangement joins TRBV2 to TRBJ1-1, with TRBD1 identical over 9 bases. Germline loops: CDR1 SNHLY, CDR2 FYNNEI. The CDR3 runs to 14 residues.

This clonotype was seen at least ten times. A library made for alpha chains picked up this beta chain off target, so its size means little. The chain uses TRBV5-5 and TRBJ2-3; D gene uncertain. Per the germline V gene, CDR1 is SGHKS and CDR2 is YYEKEE (reference sequence). This CDR3 region has 12 residues. V was clipped by 0 bases and J by 3 bases, with 2 bases between them. CDR3 nucleotide sequence: TGTGCCAGCAGCTTGGCGACAGATACGCAGTATTTT. Amino acid sequence: CASSLATDTQYF.

This clonotype has at least ten counts. As an off-target read in a library built for alpha chains, this beta chain has a frequency of little significance. CDR3 protein: CASSQWTSGSGEQYF. CDR3 nucleotides: TGTGCCAGCAGCCAATGGACTAGCGGGAGTGGCGAGCAGTACTTC. The V and J genes are TRBV3-1 and TRBJ2-7, with TRBD2 matching over 13 bases. Looked up from germline, CDR1 is LGHDT and CDR2 is YNNKEL (reference sequence). The V gene end was trimmed by 2 bases and the J gene end by 6 bases; junction bases not matched to a gene: 4. The CDR3 sequence is 15 residues long.

This clonotype was seen at least ten times. The library was prepared for alpha chains; this beta chain is a stray read, so its frequency means little. V is TRBV12-3 or TRBV12-4 and J is TRBJ2-3, with D hard to call. Trimming cost V 3 bases and J 4 bases, with 5 bases left between them. The CDR3 length is 12 residues. In nucleotides, the CDR3 is TGTGCCAGCAGTTTGATGGCAGATACGCAGTATTTT. It translates to CASSLMADTQYF.

In this sample, this clonotype turned up many times. In a library made to pick up alpha chains, this beta chain is a stray read with a size that means little. V usage is TRBV11-2 and J usage is TRBJ2-1; D remains ambiguous. V shed 0 bases and J shed 8 bases, with 8 bases lying between them. The CDR3 runs 13 residues. The germline V gene encodes CDR1 SGHAT and CDR2 FQNNGV. The CDR3 nucleotides are TGTGCCAGCAGCTTAGATCGTGGTGATGAGCAGTTCTTC. Protein sequence: CASSLDRGDEQFF. The full variable domain, with the rest looked up from reference TRBV11-2 and TRBJ2-1, is EAGVAQSPRYKIIEKRQSVAFWCNPISGHATLYWYQQILGQGPKLLIQFQNNGVVDDSQLPKDRFSAERLKGVDSTLKIQPAKLEDSAVYLCASSLDRGDEQFFGPGTRLTVL.

This clonotype was counted many times. A library made for alpha chains picked up this beta chain off target, so its size means little. This rearrangement joins TRBV29-1 to TRBJ2-1, with D possibly TRBD2 on 5 matching bases. CDR1 and CDR2 from the germline V gene are SQVTM and ANQGSEA. The CDR3 has 12 residues. Trimming removed 7 bases at V and 6 bases at J, with 13 bases between. This chain's CDR3 is CSATVGGNEQFF. The CDR3 DNA follows: TGCAGCGCAACGGTAGGAGGCAATGAGCAGTTCTTC.

This clonotype is labeled medium-sized (0.01 to 0.1%). This beta chain was picked up by a library intended for alpha chains and is off target, so its count carries little meaning. The chain employs TRBV27 and TRBJ2-7; 7 positions match TRBD2. Germline trimming cut 5 bases from V and 3 bases from J; bases unmatched to any gene: 10. The CDR3 runs to 15 residues. From germline, CDR1 is MNHEY and CDR2 SMNVEV (reference sequence). The CDR3 sequence is CASSRTGGEDYEQYF. The DNA of the CDR3 is TGTGCCAGCAGTAGAACGGGGGGAGAGGACTACGAGCAGTACTTC.